Each of the 17 T cell receptor beta chains below was sequenced from the same sample in a study of technical replicates of blood from several donors (TCRdb year 2017). The library was generated by the immunoSEQ multiplex PCR assay. This is the immuneACCESS table as TCRdb keeps it, with only in-frame sequences that have V and J called. A part of the clones is gone; compared with another copy, unresolved V genes explain less than half, and the rest is unexplained. The sample table records approximately 85,000 clones; 94% of these occur just once. Of the sample, under 0.3% is held by the ten largest clones. Material for sequencing was T cells isolated from PBMCs. Receptor source: a human donor in good health.

This rearrangement joins TRBV6-6 to TRBJ1-3; the D gene is possibly TRBD1 (5 bases). This CDR3 region has 14 residues. Trimming cost V 7 bases and J 4 bases, with 14 bases left between them. From germline, CDR1 is MNHNY and CDR2 SVGAGI (reference sequence). The chain's CDR3 is CASKIGTVGNTIYF. The CDR3 DNA sequence: TGTGCCAGCAAAATAGGGACTGTAGGAAACACCATATATTTT.

In its sample, this clone was seen a few times. This rearrangement joins TRBV5-5 to TRBJ2-7; 8 positions match TRBD1. Per germline, CDR1 SGHKS and CDR2 YYEKEE (reference sequence). Trimming cost V 4 bases and J 6 bases; bases outside gene matches: 12. The CDR3 covers 15 residues. CDR3 loop: CASSPTTGGIAEQYF. CDR3 nucleotides: TGTGCCAGCAGCCCAACCACAGGGGGGATAGCCGAGCAGTACTTC.

The genes are TRBV7-7 and TRBJ2-1; D may be TRBD2 (5 bases). The CDR3 is made up of 15 amino acids. Looked up from germline, CDR1 is SSHAT and CDR2 is FNYEAQ (reference sequence). The V gene lost 1 base and the J gene lost 2 bases, with 9 bases spanning the gap. CDR3 in amino acids: CASSLGADPYNEQFF. As DNA, the CDR3 is TGTGCCAGCAGCTTAGGAGCGGACCCCTACAATGAGCAGTTCTTC.

The chain links TRBV5-1 to TRBJ2-5; 8 positions match TRBD1. The ends lost 2 bases at V and 4 bases at J; junction bases unmatched: 7. CDR3 size: 15 residues. Germline assignment: CDR1 SGHRS and CDR2 YFSETQ. CDR3 sequence reads: CASSLSATGGETQYF. In DNA, the CDR3 is TGCGCCAGCAGCTTATCCGCCACAGGGGGAGAGACCCAGTACTTC.

This chain links TRBV7-9 with TRBJ2-1; 9 bases match TRBD1. Per the germline V gene, CDR1 is SEHNR and CDR2 is FQNEAQ (reference sequence). The trim removed 3 bases at V and 0 bases at J, leaving 0 bases unmatched. The CDR3 runs 15 residues. This CDR3 reads CASSLTGGSYNEQFF. The CDR3 region has the DNA TGTGCCAGCAGCTTGACAGGGGGCTCCTACAATGAGCAGTTCTTC.

The chain joins TRBV5-1 to TRBJ2-7, with D perhaps TRBD2 (6 bases). V lost 4 bases to trimming and J lost 3 bases, with 23 bases between them. Germline-derived CDR1 and CDR2 are SGHRS and YFSETQ. The CDR3 is 17 amino acids. The CDR3 nucleotides are TGCGCCAGCAGCACAGCCGGGAGCACAAAATTCCGCTACGAGCAGTACTTC. Translated, it gives CASSTAGSTKFRYEQYF.

The chain couples TRBV29-1 to TRBJ1-2; TRBD1 aligns across 8 bases. CDR1 and CDR2 from the germline V gene are SQVTM and ANQGSEA. CDR3 size: 14 residues. J lost 3 bases, V lost 3 bases, and 6 bases had no gene match. This CDR3 is CSVDPGGTDYGYTF. CDR3 nucleotide sequence: TGCAGCGTTGACCCAGGGGGCACCGACTATGGCTACACCTTC.

The chain combines TRBV14 with TRBJ2-2; 9 bases map to TRBD1. Germline loops: CDR1 SGHDN, CDR2 FVKESK. Trimming at V came to 4 bases and at J to 0 bases, leaving 3 bases not matched to a gene. This CDR3 region has 16 residues. CDR3 loop: CASSPTGGANTGELFF. For the CDR3, the DNA is TGTGCCAGCAGCCCAACAGGGGGCGCGAACACCGGGGAGCTGTTTTTT.

The chain combines TRBV18 with TRBJ2-3; D may be TRBD2 (6 bases). CDR3 length: 19 residues. Germline CDR1 is KGHSH and CDR2 is LQKENI. The ends were cut back, 3 bases at V and 3 bases at J, with 25 bases in the middle. This CDR3 reads CASSPPSLGSLGGTDTQYF. The CDR3 DNA sequence: TGTGCCAGCTCACCTCCTTCCCTCGGGAGTCTCGGTGGAACAGATACGCAGTATTTT.

The chain couples TRBV6-1 to TRBJ2-1, with 9 bases that match TRBD1. With V trimmed by 10 bases and J by 1 base, 8 bases remained unmatched. Per germline, CDR1 MNHNS and CDR2 SASEGT. This CDR3 spans 15 amino acids. CDR3 sequence reads: CATRPGQGSYNEQFF. The CDR3 DNA follows: TGTGCCACCAGACCGGGACAGGGTTCCTACAATGAGCAGTTCTTC.

The chain joins TRBV6-6 to TRBJ1-1, with a weak D call TRBD1 (6 bases). The CDR3 loop spans 13 amino acids. Germline CDR1 MNHNY, CDR2 SVGAGI (reference sequence). The V and J ends lost 8 bases and 0 bases respectively, with 10 bases between them. This CDR3 is CASGGQMNTEAFF. CDR3 sequence (DNA): TGTGCCAGCGGCGGACAGATGAACACTGAAGCTTTCTTT.

The chain employs TRBV6-1 and TRBJ2-3; D gene unclear. Deletions cut 7 bases from V and 6 bases from J, with 11 bases between. The germline V gene encodes CDR1 MNHNS and CDR2 SASEGT. This CDR3 is built from 12 residues. The chain's CDR3 is CASTIGSDTQYF. The DNA of the CDR3 is TGTGCCAGCACCATCGGGTCCGATACGCAGTATTTT.

This chain joins TRBV5-4 and TRBJ2-1, with 10 bases fitting TRBD2. CDR1 SGHNT and CDR2 YYREEE come from the germline V gene (reference sequence). V lost 3 bases to trimming and J lost 13 bases; unmatched junction nucleotides: 4. There are 12 residues in the CDR3. The CDR3 sequence: CASSSGLADQFF. For the CDR3, the DNA is TGTGCCAGCAGCTCCGGACTAGCGGATCAGTTCTTC. Full variable domain (remainder filled in from reference TRBV5-4 and TRBJ2-1): ETGVTQSPTHLIKTRGQQVTLRCSSQSGHNTVSWYQQALGQGPQFIFQYYREEENGRGNFPPRFSGLQFPNYSSELNVNALELDDSALYLCASSSGLADQFFGPGTRLTVL.

The chain is built from TRBV5-4 and TRBJ2-5; 8 nucleotides align to TRBD1. V shed 3 bases, J shed 1 base, and the junction held 2 bases outside the gene matches. The CDR3 totals 14 residues. Germline lookup yields CDR1 SGHNT and CDR2 YYREEE (reference sequence). The CDR3 bases are TGTGCCAGCAGCTACGGACAGGGCCAAGAGACCCAGTACTTC. Translation gives CASSYGQGQETQYF.

The chain carries TRBV27 and TRBJ1-2; 9 bases are shared with TRBD1. V lost 4 bases and J lost 5; bases outside the gene matches: 5. Germline lookup yields CDR1 MNHEY and CDR2 SMNVEV (reference sequence). The CDR3 loop spans 14 amino acids. The CDR3 bases are TGTGCCAGCAGTTGGCGACAGGGGGATTATGGCTACACCTTC. It yields the protein CASSWRQGDYGYTF.

This chain connects TRBV4-1 to TRBJ2-3, with 10 positions matching TRBD2. This CDR3 has 20 residues. After removal of 2 bases from V and 0 bases from J, the junction contained 14 bases not matched to a gene. Germline loops: CDR1 MGHRA, CDR2 YSYEKL. In DNA, the CDR3 is TGCGCCAGCAGCCAATGGGTTATTAGCGGGAGGAAATTAAGCACAGATACGCAGTATTTT. Its translation is CASSQWVISGRKLSTDTQYF.

The CDR3 protein is CASKFGTASSYEQYF. CDR3 DNA: TGTGCCAGCAAATTTGGGACAGCGAGCTCCTACGAGCAGTACTTC. The V call is TRBV6-5, the J call TRBJ2-7, with 7 bases fitting TRBD1. V lost 7 bases to trimming and J lost 0 bases; unmatched junction nucleotides: 9. The V gene's germline CDR1 is MNHEY and CDR2 SVGAGI. The CDR3 contains 15 residues.